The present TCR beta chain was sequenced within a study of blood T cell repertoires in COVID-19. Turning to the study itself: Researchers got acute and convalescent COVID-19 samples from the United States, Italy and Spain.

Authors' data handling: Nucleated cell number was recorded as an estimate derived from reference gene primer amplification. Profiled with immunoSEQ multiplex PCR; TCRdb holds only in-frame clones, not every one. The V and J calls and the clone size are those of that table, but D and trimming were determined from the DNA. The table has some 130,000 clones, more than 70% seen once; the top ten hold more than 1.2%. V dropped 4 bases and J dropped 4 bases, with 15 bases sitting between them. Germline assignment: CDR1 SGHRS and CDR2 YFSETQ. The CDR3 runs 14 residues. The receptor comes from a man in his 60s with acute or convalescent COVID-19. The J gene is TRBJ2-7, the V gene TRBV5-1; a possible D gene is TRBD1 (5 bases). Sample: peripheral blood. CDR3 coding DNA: TGCGCCAGCAGCCTAAAAGGACACTTATACGAGCAGTACTTC. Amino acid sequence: CASSLKGHLYEQYF.